This TCR beta chain appears in the sequencing data of a study of identical twins. TCRdb used MiXCR to reprocess the 5' RACE reads, holding one entry per CDR3 protein. The sample contains around 220,000 distinct CDR3 sequences, roughly a tenth of which appear only once. Notes on the study in general: Among monozygotic twins, out-of-frame TCR alpha sharing exceeded what models predicted. Carriage of fewer insertions was seen in abundant cord blood beta clonotypes, whereas memory repertoires showed none. The authors noted that invariant MAIT and iNKT cells could partly confound zero-insertion analyses.

This clonotype was counted between two and nine times. Its antigen remains unknown. Material: memory T cells sorted from blood. This sequence originates from a man aged 50-60 years in good health.

CDR3 in amino acids: CASSNPTGRGYGYTF. The CDR3 nucleotides read TGTGCCAGCAGCAACCCTACGGGCCGCGGCTATGGCTACACCTTC. The chain has TRBV3-1 and TRBJ1-2, with no clear D. The length of the CDR3 is 15 residues. The V gene lost 5 bases and the J gene lost 4 bases, with 17 bases spanning the gap. Looked up from germline, CDR1 is LGHDT and CDR2 is YNNKEL (reference sequence).